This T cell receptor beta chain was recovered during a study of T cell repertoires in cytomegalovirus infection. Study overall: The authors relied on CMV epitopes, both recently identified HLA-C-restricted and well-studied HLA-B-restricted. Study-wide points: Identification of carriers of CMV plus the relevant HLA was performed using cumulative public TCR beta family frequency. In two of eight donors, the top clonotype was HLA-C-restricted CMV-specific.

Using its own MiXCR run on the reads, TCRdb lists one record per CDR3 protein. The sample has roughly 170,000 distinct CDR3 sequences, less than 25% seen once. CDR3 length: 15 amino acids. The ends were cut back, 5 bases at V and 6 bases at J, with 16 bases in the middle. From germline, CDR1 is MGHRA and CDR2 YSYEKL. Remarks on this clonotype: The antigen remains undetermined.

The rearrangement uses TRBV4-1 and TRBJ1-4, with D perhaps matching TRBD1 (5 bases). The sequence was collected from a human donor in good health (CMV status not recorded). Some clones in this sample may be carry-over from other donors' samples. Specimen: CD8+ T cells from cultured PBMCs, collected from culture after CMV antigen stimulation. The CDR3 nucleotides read TGCGCCAGCAGCTTCCAGAGGCGGGGGGATGAAAAACTGTTTTTT. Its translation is CASSFQRRGDEKLFF.